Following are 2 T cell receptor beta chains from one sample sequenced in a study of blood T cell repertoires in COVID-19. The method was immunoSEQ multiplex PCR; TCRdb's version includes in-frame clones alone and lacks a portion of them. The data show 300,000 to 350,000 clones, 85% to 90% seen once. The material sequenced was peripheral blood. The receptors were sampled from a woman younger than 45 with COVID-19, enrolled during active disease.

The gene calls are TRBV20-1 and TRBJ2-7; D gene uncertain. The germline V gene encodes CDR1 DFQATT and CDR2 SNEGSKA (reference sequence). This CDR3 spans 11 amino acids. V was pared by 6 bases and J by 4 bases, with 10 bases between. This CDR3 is CSAPNLYEQYF. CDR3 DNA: TGCAGTGCCCCGAACCTATACGAGCAGTACTTC.

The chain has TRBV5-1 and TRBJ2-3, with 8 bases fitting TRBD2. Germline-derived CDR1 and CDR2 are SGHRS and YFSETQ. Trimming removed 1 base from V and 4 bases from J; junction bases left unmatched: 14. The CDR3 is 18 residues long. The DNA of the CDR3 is TGCGCCAGCAGCTTGTTACTTACCGGGACTAGTGGGGCAGATACGCAGTATTTT. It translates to CASSLLLTGTSGADTQYF.